A selection of T cell receptor beta chains follows, all from one sample in a study of blood T cell repertoires in COVID-19. The method was immunoSEQ multiplex PCR; TCRdb's version includes in-frame clones alone and lacks a portion of them. This table holds approximately 230,000 clones, 70% to 85% found once. Sequencing was carried out using peripheral blood. The receptors shown here come from a man older than 75 with acute or convalescent COVID-19. Both conserved end residues are part of each CDR3. D genes are given only for firm matches. Some rows have no size entry. The others give once, few or many, or a class for an expanded clone.

J gene	clone size	V gene	D gene	CDR3 DNA	CDR3 protein
TRBJ1-2	few	TRBV28	-	TGTGCCAGCAGTCTCGCCCCTTTCGGGGTAGGTGATGGCTACACCTTC	CASSLAPFGVGDGYTF
TRBJ1-5	-	TRBV30	TRBD1	TGTGCCTGCCATGATAAGACCGGGACAGGGGGCAGAAGCAATCAGCCCCAGCATTTT	CACHDKTGTGGRSNQPQHF
TRBJ1-1	-	TRBV9	-	TGTGCCAGCAGCGTCACAGGGAACACTGAAGCTTTCTTT	CASSVTGNTEAFF
TRBJ2-7	few	TRBV5-1	-	TGCGCCAGCAATGGAGGGATCTATGGCGAGCAGTACTTC	CASNGGIYGEQYF
TRBJ1-5	-	TRBV5-1	-	TGCGCCAGCAGCTCCTTCCCCGGGGACAATCAGCCCCAGCATTTT	CASSSFPGDNQPQHF
TRBJ2-1	once	TRBV4-1	-	TGCGCCAGCAGCCCCTCCGCGGGACGCAATGAGCAGTTCTTC	CASSPSAGRNEQFF
TRBJ2-4	-	TRBV18	TRBD1	TGTGCCAGCTCACCGGACAGGTCCAAAAACATTCAGTACTTC	CASSPDRSKNIQYF
TRBJ2-7	-	TRBV6-1	TRBD2	TGTGCCAGCAGTGAAGGACGACTAGCGGGAGGCCGTAGGAGCTCCTACGAGCAGTACTTC	CASSEGRLAGGRRSSYEQYF
TRBJ2-5	-	TRBV5-1	-	TGCGCCAGCAGCTTGGCACCCGGGGTCCAAGAGACCCAGTACTTC	CASSLAPGVQETQYF
TRBJ1-6	-	TRBV12-5	-	TGTGCTAGTGCCCAGTCTAATTCACCCCTCCACTTT	CASAQSNSPLHF
TRBJ2-7	-	TRBV30	-	TGTGCCTGGAGTGTGGGCAGTTCCTCCTACGAGCAGTACTTC	CAWSVGSSSYEQYF
TRBJ2-3	-	TRBV7-9	TRBD2	TGTGCCAGCAGCTTGGGAGCGGGGCCCACAGATACGCAGTATTTT	CASSLGAGPTDTQYF
TRBJ1-6	-	TRBV7-2	TRBD1	TGTGCCAGCAGCTCCTACAGGGGTGGAAATTCACCCCTCCACTTT	CASSSYRGGNSPLHF
TRBJ2-7	few	TRBV6-5	-	TGTGCCACCCTAGGGAGTGGCTCCTACGAGCAGTACTTC	CATLGSGSYEQYF
TRBJ2-1	-	TRBV5-5	-	TGTGCCAGCAGCTCATTCACTAGTTCGAGCTCCTACAATGAGCAGTTCTTC	CASSSFTSSSSYNEQFF
TRBJ2-3	-	TRBV7-9	-	TGTGCCAGCAGCCTAGGCACAGCTAGCACAGATACGCAGTATTTT	CASSLGTASTDTQYF
TRBJ2-1	-	TRBV6-4	-	TGTGCCAGCAGTGTCGGCCCCAGGATGAATGAGCAGTTCTTC	CASSVGPRMNEQFF
TRBJ1-2	few	TRBV7-2	TRBD1	TGTGCCAGCAGCCGGACAGGGGGCGCCTATGGCTACACCTTC	CASSRTGGAYGYTF
TRBJ2-7	-	TRBV9	-	TGTGCTAGCAGCGTAGGGTACAGATCTTACGAGCAGTACTTC	CASSVGYRSYEQYF
TRBJ2-7	-	TRBV19	TRBD1	TGTGCCAGTAGTCCAAGGGACAGGGTCCCCTACGAGCAGTACTTC	CASSPRDRVPYEQYF
TRBJ2-7	-	TRBV6-1	-	TGTGCCAGCAGTGAAAGGGTATTTGGGCAGGGTCCGTACGAGCAGTACTTC	CASSERVFGQGPYEQYF
TRBJ1-1	-	TRBV2	-	TGTGCCAGCAGTGCTGTCAGGGCGAACACTGAAGCTTTCTTT	CASSAVRANTEAFF
TRBJ1-1	-	TRBV12-3/TRBV12-4	TRBD1	TGTGCCAGCACCTTGGACAGGGACACTGAAGCTTTCTTT	CASTLDRDTEAFF
TRBJ1-2	-	TRBV27	-	TGTGCCAGCAGTTTAAGAAGTCAGAGCCTAACTAATGGCTACACCTTC	CASSLRSQSLTNGYTF
TRBJ2-3	-	TRBV11-3	TRBD1	TGTGCCAGCAGCCCAGGGACAGGTTCGAGGACAGATACGCAGTATTTT	CASSPGTGSRTDTQYF
TRBJ1-1	few	TRBV24-1	-	TGTGCCACCAGTGCCCCCGGGAAGGGCGGTGAAGCTTTCTTT	CATSAPGKGGEAFF
TRBJ1-1	-	TRBV12-3/TRBV12-4	TRBD1	TGTGCCAGCAGCCTAAGGGGGGGGACAGGGGCTTTCTTT	CASSLRGGTGAFF
TRBJ2-2	once	TRBV10-3	-	TGTGCCATCAGTGAGTCGATCGGTTTCACCGGGGAGCTGTTTTTT	CAISESIGFTGELFF
TRBJ2-3	-	TRBV24-1	-	TGTGCCACCAGTGATTACCGCCTGACTGCTATGGATACGCAGTATTTT	CATSDYRLTAMDTQYF
TRBJ2-3	few	TRBV18	TRBD2	TGTGCCAGCTCACTCCGACTAGCGGTTAGCACAGATACGCAGTATTTT	CASSLRLAVSTDTQYF
TRBJ1-5	-	TRBV5-4	TRBD1	TGTGCCAGCAGCAACAGGGGGCCGGGGGCCCTCAATCAGCCCCAGCATTTT	CASSNRGPGALNQPQHF
TRBJ2-1	-	TRBV7-9	TRBD2	TGTGCCAGCAGCTTAGCCCCCGGGACTAGGTTTAGTGAGCAGTTCTTC	CASSLAPGTRFSEQFF
TRBJ2-5	-	TRBV5-6	TRBD1	TGTGCCAGCAGCCCCAGACAGGGTCAAGAGACCCAGTACTTC	CASSPRQGQETQYF
TRBJ2-7	-	TRBV4-2	TRBD2	TGTGCCAGCAGCCGCGGACTAGCGGGATTTGAGCACGAGCAGTACTTC	CASSRGLAGFEHEQYF
TRBJ1-6	few	TRBV5-6	TRBD1	TGTGCCAGCAGGAGACAGGGGCTGGGATCACCCCTCCACTTT	CASRRQGLGSPLHF
TRBJ2-7	once	TRBV9	-	TGTGCCAGCAGCGTAGGGACAGCTACCTACGAGCAGTACTTC	CASSVGTATYEQYF
TRBJ2-7	-	TRBV15	TRBD1	TGTGCCACCAGCAGAGGCCCCGGGACAGGGGGACTCTACGAGCAGTACTTC	CATSRGPGTGGLYEQYF
TRBJ1-4	few	TRBV14	TRBD1	TGTGCCAGCAGCCAAGGGACAGGGGGAAAACTGTTTTTT	CASSQGTGGKLFF
TRBJ2-3	-	TRBV5-1	TRBD1	TGCGCCAGCAGCTATTTTGGGACAGGCGTGGGAGATACGCAGTATTTT	CASSYFGTGVGDTQYF
TRBJ1-3	few	TRBV30	-	TGTGCCTGGAGTGTACTACGCAACACCATATATTTT	CAWSVLRNTIYF
TRBJ2-2	-	TRBV2	-	TGTGCCAGCGTTGGTTCAGGGTACACCGGGGAGCTGTTTTTT	CASVGSGYTGELFF
TRBJ1-1	-	TRBV11-1	-	TGTGCCAGCAGCTTAGGCAGGATCGCTGAAGCTTTCTTT	CASSLGRIAEAFF
TRBJ1-5	-	TRBV28	-	TGTGCCAGCAGTCCCCTCCCGAGGCCCCAGCATTTT	CASSPLPRPQHF
TRBJ2-3	-	TRBV28	TRBD2	TGTGCCAGCACCTCCTTCGCCTCCGGGACTAGCGGGATGGATACGCAGTATTTT	CASTSFASGTSGMDTQYF
TRBJ2-7	-	TRBV12-5	TRBD1	TGTGCTAGTGGTCCCGGGACAGCCCTTCCAAGTAGCTCCTACGAGCAGTACTTC	CASGPGTALPSSSYEQYF
TRBJ2-7	-	TRBV2	TRBD2	TGTGCCAGCATGCTAGCGGGAGGTCTGTACGAGCAGTACTTC	CASMLAGGLYEQYF
TRBJ1-1	-	TRBV6-5	TRBD1	TGTGCCAGCAGTTACTTGCCGGGACAGTCGAACACTGAAGCTTTCTTT	CASSYLPGQSNTEAFF
TRBJ2-5	-	TRBV7-6	TRBD2	TGTGCCAGCAGCTCGGAGCTAGCGGGGTTGGGGACCCAGTACTTC	CASSSELAGLGTQYF
TRBJ2-2	-	TRBV7-9	-	TGTGCCAGCAGCTTAGTGAGGGGGACCGGGGAGCTGTTTTTT	CASSLVRGTGELFF
TRBJ1-5	-	TRBV6-5	TRBD1	TGTGCCAGCATTATGACAGGGGGTGCTCAGCCCCAGCATTTT	CASIMTGGAQPQHF
TRBJ1-3	-	TRBV9	-	TGTGCCAGCAGCGTAGAAGGGGCTCTATCTGGAAACACCATATATTTT	CASSVEGALSGNTIYF
TRBJ2-2	-	TRBV30	TRBD2	TGTGCCTGGACCCTAGCGGGAGACGGGGAGCTGTTTTTT	CAWTLAGDGELFF
TRBJ1-1	few	TRBV10-3	TRBD1	TGTGCCATCACCCCGGGACAGGTGGGCACTGAAGCTTTCTTT	CAITPGQVGTEAFF
TRBJ1-5	-	TRBV3-1/TRBV3-2	-	TGTGCCAGCAGCCAAGAGGGGAGGGCCCAGCCCCAGCATTTT	CASSQEGRAQPQHF